This T cell receptor beta chain was profiled in a study of beta chain features in type 1 diabetes. Points from the study as a whole: TCRB CDR3s were moderately but significantly shorter in Type 1 diabetes patients in all four CD4+ subsets.

CDR1 is ENHRY and CDR2 is SYGVKD in the germline V gene. The V and J ends lost 3 bases and 2 bases respectively, with 15 bases between them. CDR3 length equals 16 residues. All sorted populations exceeded 95% purity. cDNA synthesis used the whole RNA isolate, giving expressed TCRB sequences. The assay was immunoSEQ multiplex PCR, and TCRdb's table has in-frame clones only and misses some. The table records 860,000 or so clones, about 17% of them present only once. Comments on this clone: The antigen remains undetermined.

Material for sequencing was naive CD4+ T cells from blood. J is TRBJ2-3 and V is TRBV10-3, with a weak D call TRBD2 (6 bases). This clonotype was obtained from a woman between 18 and 29 years old in good health. CDR3 sequence: CAISDPRGTPTDTQYF. The CDR3 nucleotides are TGTGCCATCAGTGACCCACGCGGGACTCCCACAGATACGCAGTATTTT.